This entry describes one T cell receptor (beta chain). Antigen: not known. The identical CDR3 is also encoded by other nucleotide sequences in the sample. This sample is drawn from a study of cytomegalovirus exposure and HLA in healthy donors. In the study overall: Earlier, 110 million or so unique TCR beta sequences were recovered from roughly 180 million T cells by an analysis.

This CDR3 contains 11 residues. Germline V gives CDR1 GTSNPN, CDR2 SVGIG (reference sequence). V gave up 2 bases and J gave up 4 bases, with 5 bases separating them. Overall study findings and caveats: According to reports, the classifier identified cytomegalovirus status with high specificity and sensitivity. For most subjects, TCR beta sequences were reported to predict HLA-A and HLA-B alleles with accuracy.

The primer mix had 60 Vbeta and 13 Jbeta primers. Per the original data handling: Roughly 81 million unique TCR beta chains, 9 million to 12 million shared, were counted in a later analysis. Assay used: immunoSEQ multiplex PCR; TCRdb lists only in-frame clones, some missing. From that table come the V and J calls and clone size; the DNA was used to work out D and trimming. This sample has some 170,000 clones; around nine tenths occur once, and the top ten carry 0.8% to 1%. The source of this sequence is a woman aged 25-40 years in good health and CMV-seronegative. This chain links TRBV30 with TRBJ2-5; no clear D gene. The material sequenced was PBMCs. CDR3 sequence (DNA): TGTGCCTGGAGTACGGGAGAGACCCAGTACTTC. It encodes CAWSTGETQYF.